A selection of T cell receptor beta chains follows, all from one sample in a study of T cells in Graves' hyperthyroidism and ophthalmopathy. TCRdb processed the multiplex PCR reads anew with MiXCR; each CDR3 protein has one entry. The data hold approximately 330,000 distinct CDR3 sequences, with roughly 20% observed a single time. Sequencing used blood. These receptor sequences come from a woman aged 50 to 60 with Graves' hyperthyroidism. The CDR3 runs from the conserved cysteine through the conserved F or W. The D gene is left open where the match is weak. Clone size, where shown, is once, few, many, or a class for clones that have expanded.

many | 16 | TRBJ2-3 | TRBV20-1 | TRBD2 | TGCAGTGCTAGGAGACTAGCGGGGGGCCATGCAGATACGCAGTATTTT | CSARRLAGGHADTQYF
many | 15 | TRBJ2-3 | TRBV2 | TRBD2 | TGTGCCAGCCCCTCTAGCGGGAGGGTCCCAGATACGCAGTATTTT | CASPSSGRVPDTQYF
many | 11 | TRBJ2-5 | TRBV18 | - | TGTGCCAGCAGCCCGGGGGAGACCCAGTACTTC | CASSPGETQYF
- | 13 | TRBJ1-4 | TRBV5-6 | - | TGTGCCAGCGGTACTCCGGGCGGGGGTGTACTGTTTTTT | CASGTPGGGVLFF
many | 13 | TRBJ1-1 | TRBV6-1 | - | TGTGCCAGCACTGGGGAGCCGAACACTGAAGCTTTCTTT | CASTGEPNTEAFF
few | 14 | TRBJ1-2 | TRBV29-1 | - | TGCAGCGTTGAAGAAGGACTGAAGAATTATGGCTACACCTTC | CSVEEGLKNYGYTF
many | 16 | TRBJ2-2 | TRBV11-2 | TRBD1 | TGTGCCAGCAGCTTCCGGGACAGGGTTGGCACCGGGGAGCTGTTTTTT | CASSFRDRVGTGELFF
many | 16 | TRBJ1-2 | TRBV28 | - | TGTGCCAGCAGTTTAGTGGACGGGATCAATAACTATGGCTACACCTTC | CASSLVDGINNYGYTF
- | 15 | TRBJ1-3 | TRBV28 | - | TGTGCCAGCAGTTCAGGGATCCTCAATGGAAACACCATATATTTT | CASSSGILNGNTIYF
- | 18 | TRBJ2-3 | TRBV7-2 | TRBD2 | TGTGCCAGCAGCCCCCCCCCCGGCCATAGCGGGAGGGCAGATACGCAGTATTTT | CASSPPPGHSGRADTQYF
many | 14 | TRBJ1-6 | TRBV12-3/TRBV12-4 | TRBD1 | TGTGCCAGCAGATCGACAGGGGCGGGGTCACCCCTCCACTTT | CASRSTGAGSPLHF
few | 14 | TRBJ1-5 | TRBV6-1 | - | TGTGCCAGCAGCGCTACAGGGTACAATCAGCCCCAGCATTTT | CASSATGYNQPQHF
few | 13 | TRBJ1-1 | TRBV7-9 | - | TGTGCCAGCAGAACGACAGAGAACACTGAAGCTTTCTTT | CASRTTENTEAFF
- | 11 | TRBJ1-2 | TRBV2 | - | TGTGCCAGCAGTCATAACTATGGCTACACCTTC | CASSHNYGYTF
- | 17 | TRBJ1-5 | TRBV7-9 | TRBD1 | TGTGCCAGCAGCGGGTTCCGGGACAGGGCCCCTACAGATACGCAGCATTTT | CASSGFRDRAPTDTQHF
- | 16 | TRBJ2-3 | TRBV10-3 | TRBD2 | TGTGCCATCAGTGAATCTCTAGCGGGGGACACAGATACGCAGTATTTT | CAISESLAGDTDTQYF
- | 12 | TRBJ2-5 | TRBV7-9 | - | TGTGCCAGCAGCCCGGGCCTGTTTGACCAGTACTTC | CASSPGLFDQYF
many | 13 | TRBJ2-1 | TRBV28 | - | TGTGCCAGCAGTTTCACTAGTACCAATGAGCAGTTCTTC | CASSFTSTNEQFF
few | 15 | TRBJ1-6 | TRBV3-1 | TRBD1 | TGTGCCAGCAGGCAACAGGGGGCTGGTAATTCACCCCTCCACTTT | CASRQQGAGNSPLHF
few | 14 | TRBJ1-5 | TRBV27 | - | TGTGCCGGCAGTTTGAGCGGAAACAATCAGCCCCAGCATTTT | CAGSLSGNNQPQHF
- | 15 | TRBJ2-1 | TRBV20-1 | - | TGCAGTGCTAGAGATGAGAAAGGCTATAACAATGAGCAGTTCTTC | CSARDEKGYNNEQFF
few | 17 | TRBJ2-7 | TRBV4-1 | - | TGCGCCAGCAGTCGGCAAGCAATAGGTGGGTCGGCCTACGAGCAGTACTTC | CASSRQAIGGSAYEQYF
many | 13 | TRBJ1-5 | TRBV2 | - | TGTGCCAGCAGTGATGACGTCAATCAGCCCCAGCATTTT | CASSDDVNQPQHF
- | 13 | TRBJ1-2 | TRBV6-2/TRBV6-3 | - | TGTGCCAGCAGCCCCCAGACTAACTATGGCTACACCTTC | CASSPQTNYGYTF
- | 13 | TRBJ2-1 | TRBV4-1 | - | TGCGCCAGCAGCCAAGGGCCACACAATGAGCAGTTCTTC | CASSQGPHNEQFF
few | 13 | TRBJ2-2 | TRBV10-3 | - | TGTGCCATCAGTGAGACCGGTACCGGGGAGCTGTTTTTT | CAISETGTGELFF
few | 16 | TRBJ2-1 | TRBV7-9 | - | TGTGCCAGCAGCCCCGCGGGCGGGGTGAGGTACAATGAGCAGTTCTTC | CASSPAGGVRYNEQFF
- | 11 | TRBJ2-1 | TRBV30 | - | TGTGCCTGGAGTGGTCCCAATGAGCAGTTCTTC | CAWSGPNEQFF
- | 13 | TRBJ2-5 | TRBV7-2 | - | TGTGCCACGTTGTTGCTGTACCAAGAGACCCAGTACTTC | CATLLLYQETQYF
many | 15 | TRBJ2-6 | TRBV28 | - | TGTGCCAGCAGTAGCGTAGGCTCTGGGGCCAACGTCCTGACTTTC | CASSSVGSGANVLTF
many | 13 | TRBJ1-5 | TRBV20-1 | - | TGCAGTGCCTTCTCCCTTCCGAATCAGCCCCAGCATTTT | CSAFSLPNQPQHF
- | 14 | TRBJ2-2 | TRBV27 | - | TGTGCCAGCAGTTTATCCGCAGTTACCGGGGAGCTGTTTTTT | CASSLSAVTGELFF
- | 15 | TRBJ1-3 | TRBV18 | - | TGTGCCAGCTCACCGGGCCAGGGCTTTGGAAACACCATATATTTT | CASSPGQGFGNTIYF
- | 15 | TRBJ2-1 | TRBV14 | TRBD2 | TGTGCCAGCAGCCAAGCTAGCGGGAGATACAATGAGCAGTTCTTC | CASSQASGRYNEQFF
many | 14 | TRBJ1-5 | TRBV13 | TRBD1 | TGTGCCAGCAGCTTGCAGGGGGCAAGTCAGCCCCAGCATTTT | CASSLQGASQPQHF
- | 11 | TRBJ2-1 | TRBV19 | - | TGTGCCAGTTCCAGAATGAATGAGCAGTTCTTC | CASSRMNEQFF
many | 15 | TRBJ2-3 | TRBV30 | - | TGTGCCTGGAGTGCCCGCGGGGGCACCACAGATACGCAGTATTTT | CAWSARGGTTDTQYF
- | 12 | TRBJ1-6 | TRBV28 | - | TGTGCCAGCAGTTATAGGGGGTCACCCCTCCACTTT | CASSYRGSPLHF
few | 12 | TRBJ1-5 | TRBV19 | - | TGTGCCAGTAGTATGGGCAATCAGCCCCAGCATTTT | CASSMGNQPQHF
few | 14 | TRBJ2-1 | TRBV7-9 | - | TGTGCCAGCAGCTCCCCCCTGGCTGGTTATGAGCAGTTCTTC | CASSSPLAGYEQFF
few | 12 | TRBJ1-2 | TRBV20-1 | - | TGCAGTGCTAGAGAACAGACTTATGGCTACACCTTC | CSAREQTYGYTF
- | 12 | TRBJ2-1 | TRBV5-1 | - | TGCGCCAGCAGCTTGGGTGGGGTTGAGCAGTTCTTC | CASSLGGVEQFF
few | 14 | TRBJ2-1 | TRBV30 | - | TGTGCCTGGAGCAGGGAGCCCGTAGGCAATGAGCAGTTCTTC | CAWSREPVGNEQFF
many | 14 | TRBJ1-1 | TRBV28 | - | TGTGCCAGCTTTCGAGGGGGTTTGAACACTGAAGCTTTCTTT | CASFRGGLNTEAFF
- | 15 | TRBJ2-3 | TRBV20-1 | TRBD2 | TGCAGTGCTAGAAACTGGGCGGGAGGGAGAGATACGCAGTATTTT | CSARNWAGGRDTQYF
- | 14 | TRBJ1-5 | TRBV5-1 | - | TGCGCCAGCAGCTCAGGTGAAAACAATCAGCCCCAGCATTTT | CASSSGENNQPQHF
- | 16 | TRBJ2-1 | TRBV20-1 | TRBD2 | TGCAGTGCTAGACGCCTACTAGCGGGAGGTGGGGATGAGCAGTTCTTC | CSARRLLAGGGDEQFF
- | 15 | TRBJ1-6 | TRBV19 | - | TGTGCCAGTAGTAAAGGGGTCCGCTATAATTCACCCCTCCACTTT | CASSKGVRYNSPLHF
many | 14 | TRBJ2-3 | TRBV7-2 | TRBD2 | TGTGCCAGCAGCTTGGGGACTAGTTTAGATACGCAGTATTTT | CASSLGTSLDTQYF
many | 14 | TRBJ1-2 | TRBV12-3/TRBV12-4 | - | TGTGCCAGCAGTTTAGCCGGACATCTAGATGGCTACACCTTC | CASSLAGHLDGYTF
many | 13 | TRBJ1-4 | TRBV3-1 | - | TGTGCCAGCAGCCTATGGGATGATGAAAAACTGTTTTTT | CASSLWDDEKLFF
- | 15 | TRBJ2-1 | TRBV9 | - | TGTGCCAGCAGCGTTCGTAGCGGAGAGGCGAATGAGCAGTTCTTC | CASSVRSGEANEQFF
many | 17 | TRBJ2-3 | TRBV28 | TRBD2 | TGTGCCAGCAGTTTATTAGGGACTAGTCATCGGACAGATACGCAGTATTTT | CASSLLGTSHRTDTQYF